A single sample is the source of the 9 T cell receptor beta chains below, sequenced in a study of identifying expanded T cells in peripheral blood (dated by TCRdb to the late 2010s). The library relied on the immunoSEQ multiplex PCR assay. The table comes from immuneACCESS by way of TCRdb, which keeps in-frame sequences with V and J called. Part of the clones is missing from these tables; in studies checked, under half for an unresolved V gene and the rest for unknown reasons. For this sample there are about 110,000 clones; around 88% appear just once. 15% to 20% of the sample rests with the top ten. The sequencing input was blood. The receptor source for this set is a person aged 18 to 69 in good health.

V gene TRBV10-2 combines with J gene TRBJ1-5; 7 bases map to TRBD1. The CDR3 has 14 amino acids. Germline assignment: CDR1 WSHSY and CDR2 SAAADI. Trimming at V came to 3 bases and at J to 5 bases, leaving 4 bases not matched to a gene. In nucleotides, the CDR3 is TGCGCCAGCAGTGAAGACAGGGAGGATCAGCCCCAGCATTTT. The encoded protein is CASSEDREDQPQHF.

In DNA form, the CDR3 reads TGTGCCATCAGCTACCGGGACAGGGGAACCTACGAGCAGTACTTC. It translates to CAISYRDRGTYEQYF. V gene TRBV10-3 combines with J gene TRBJ2-7, with 10 nucleotides matching TRBD1. The V gene's germline CDR1 is ENHRY and CDR2 SYGVKD. The CDR3 extends over 15 amino acids. V dropped 6 bases and J dropped 2; count of bases not matched to a gene: 7.

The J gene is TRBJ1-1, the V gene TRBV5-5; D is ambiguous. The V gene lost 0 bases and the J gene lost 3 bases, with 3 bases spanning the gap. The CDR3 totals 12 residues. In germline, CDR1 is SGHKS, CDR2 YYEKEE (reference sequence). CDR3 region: CASSLGHTEAFF. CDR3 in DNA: TGTGCCAGCAGCTTGGGGCACACTGAAGCTTTCTTT.

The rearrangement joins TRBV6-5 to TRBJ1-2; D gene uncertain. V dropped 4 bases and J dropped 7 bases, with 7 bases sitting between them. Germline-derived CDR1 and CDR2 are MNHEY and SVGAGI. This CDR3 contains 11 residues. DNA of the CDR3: TGTGCCAGCAGTTCGGGTTTTGGCTACACCTTC. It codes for CASSSGFGYTF.

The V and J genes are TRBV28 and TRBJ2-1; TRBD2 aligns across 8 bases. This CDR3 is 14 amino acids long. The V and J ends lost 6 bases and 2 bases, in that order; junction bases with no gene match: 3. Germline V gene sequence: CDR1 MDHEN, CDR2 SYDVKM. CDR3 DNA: TGTGCCAGCAGGCTCGGGGGGGCCTACAATGAGCAGTTCTTC. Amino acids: CASRLGGAYNEQFF.

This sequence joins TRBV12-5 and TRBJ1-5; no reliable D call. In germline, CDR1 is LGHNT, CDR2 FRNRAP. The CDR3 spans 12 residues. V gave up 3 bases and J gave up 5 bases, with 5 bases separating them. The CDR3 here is CASGFVDQPQHF. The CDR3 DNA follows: TGTGCTAGTGGTTTTGTCGATCAGCCCCAGCATTTT.

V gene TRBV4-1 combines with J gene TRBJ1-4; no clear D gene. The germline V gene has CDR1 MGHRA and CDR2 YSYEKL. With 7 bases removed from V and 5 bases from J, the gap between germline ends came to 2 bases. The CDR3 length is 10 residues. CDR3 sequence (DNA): TGCGCCAGCAAAAATGAAAAACTGTTTTTT. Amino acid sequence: CASKNEKLFF.

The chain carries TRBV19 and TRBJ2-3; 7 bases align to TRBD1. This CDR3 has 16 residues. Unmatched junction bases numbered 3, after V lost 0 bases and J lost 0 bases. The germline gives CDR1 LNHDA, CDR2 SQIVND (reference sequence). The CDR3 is CASSIDPGQSTDTQYF. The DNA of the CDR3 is TGTGCCAGTAGTATAGACCCGGGACAGAGCACAGATACGCAGTATTTT.

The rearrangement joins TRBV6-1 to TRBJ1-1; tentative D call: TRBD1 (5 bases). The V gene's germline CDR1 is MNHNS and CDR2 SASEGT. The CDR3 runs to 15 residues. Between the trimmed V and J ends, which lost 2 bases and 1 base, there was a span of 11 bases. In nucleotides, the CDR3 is TGTGCCAGCAGTGAACAGGGCACGGGGAACACTGAAGCTTTCTTT. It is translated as CASSEQGTGNTEAFF.